A selection of T cell receptor beta chains follows, all from one sample in a study of CD8 T cells in ankylosing spondylitis. TCRdb re-derived calls from the 5' RACE reads in MiXCR, one entry per CDR3 protein. The sample includes a few hundred thousand distinct CDR3 sequences, around 21% seen only once; the top ten take roughly 3.6%. The sequenced sample was blood, either unsorted or a sorted T cell fraction (not recorded which). Source of these receptors: a female donor with ankylosing spondylitis or in good health (not recorded which). Each CDR3 is given with its conserved first and last residue. The D gene is left open where the match is weak. Clone size is given for some rows only: seen once, a few or many times, or a class if the clone is expanded.

d_call j_call v_call clone_size cdr3_nt cdr3_aa
TRBD2 TRBJ2-5 TRBV5-5 NA TGTGCCAGCAGCTTCCTAGCGGGATCAGAGACCCAGTACTTC CASSFLAGSETQYF
NA TRBJ2-7 TRBV24-1 NA TGTGCCACCAGTGACCCTTACGAGCAGTACTTC CATSDPYEQYF
NA TRBJ1-6 TRBV20-1 many TGCAGTGCTAGAGATGAGCGGAAGGTGCTCCTAAATTCACCCCTCCACTTT CSARDERKVLLNSPLHF
NA TRBJ2-1 TRBV12-3/TRBV12-4 NA TGTGCCAGCAGTCTTGCGGCTAGCGGTCCAGGGGACAATGAGCAGTTCTTC CASSLAASGPGDNEQFF
TRBD1 TRBJ2-1 TRBV20-1 few TGCAGTGCTAGAGATCCGGGTGACAGGGGCAATGAGCAGTTCTTC CSARDPGDRGNEQFF
TRBD1 TRBJ2-7 TRBV20-1 few TGCAGTGCTCCTCTTATAGGGACAGTCGATGCATACGAGCAGTACTTC CSAPLIGTVDAYEQYF
TRBD2 TRBJ2-1 TRBV9 NA TGTGCCAGCAGCGTAGAACTAGCGGGTCGAAATGAGCAGTTCTTC CASSVELAGRNEQFF
NA TRBJ1-3 TRBV7-2 many TGTGCCAGCAGCTCTGCGGGGGGATACACCATATATTTT CASSSAGGYTIYF
NA TRBJ2-7 TRBV2 NA TGTGCCAGCACCCCTGGGCAGGGACCCTATTACGAGCAGTACTTC CASTPGQGPYYEQYF
TRBD2 TRBJ2-7 TRBV29-1 many TGCAGCGCCGCCGGCCAGCTAGCGGGGAGCTCCTACGAGCAGTACTTC CSAAGQLAGSSYEQYF
NA TRBJ1-1 TRBV7-2 many TGTGCCAGCAGCTTAGGGTTAGGGCGGGGGGCTTTCTTT CASSLGLGRGAFF
NA TRBJ2-3 TRBV4-3 many TGCGCCAGCAGCCAAGATCGGAGAGATACGCAGTATTTT CASSQDRRDTQYF
NA TRBJ2-1 TRBV27 NA TGTGCCAGCAGCCCCAGGATTAGAAAGTACGGTGAGCAGTTCTTC CASSPRIRKYGEQFF
NA TRBJ2-3 TRBV28 once TGTGCCAGCAGTCCATCCGACCGAAAGTGGGGTACGCAGTATTTT CASSPSDRKWGTQYF
NA TRBJ1-6 TRBV13 few TGTGCCAGCAGCTTAGGCAGAGGACCGAACTCCACACCCCTCCACTTT CASSLGRGPNSTPLHF
TRBD2 TRBJ2-3 TRBV7-2 NA TGTGCCAGCAGCTTCGCGGGAGGCTCCAGAGATACGCAGTATTTT CASSFAGGSRDTQYF
NA TRBJ2-2 TRBV15 few TGTGCCACCAGCAGAGATCGGCACGACACCGGGGAGCTGTTTTTT CATSRDRHDTGELFF
NA TRBJ2-3 TRBV7-2 NA TGTGCCAGCAGTTTATTCTTAGCGCTAGATACGCAGTATTTT CASSLFLALDTQYF
TRBD1 TRBJ1-2 TRBV20-1 few TGCAGTGTAGTAACAGGGGGGGATGGCTACACCTTC CSVVTGGDGYTF
TRBD2 TRBJ2-1 TRBV20-1 few TGCAGTGCTCCTTTGATAGCGGGAAATCGGTACAATGAGCAGTTCTTC CSAPLIAGNRYNEQFF
NA TRBJ2-1 TRBV18 many TGTGCCAGCTCACCACCCTCCCTCGGGGAGCAGTTCTTC CASSPPSLGEQFF
NA TRBJ2-7 TRBV6-2/TRBV6-3 few TGTGCCAGCAGTTACCCAGAGTTGGGGGTACCGAAAAAGTTTGCCTACGAGCAGTACTTC CASSYPELGVPKKFAYEQYF
TRBD2 TRBJ2-5 TRBV7-2 NA TGTGCCAGCAGCTTAAGTTTGAGGGAGGGCCAGGAGACCCAGTACTTC CASSLSLREGQETQYF